Detailed here is one TCR beta chain. What it binds is not known. It was with 60 Vbeta and 13 Jbeta primers that the PCR ran. Measured with immunoSEQ multiplex PCR; TCRdb has only the in-frame clones, and not every one. The sample lists about 110,000 clones; over 65% were seen once. CDR3 length: 17 amino acids. The V segment lost 3 bases and the J segment 4 bases; nucleotides outside the gene matches: 10. CDR1 and CDR2 from the germline V gene are LGHNA and YSLEER. The data stem from a study of cytomegalovirus exposure and HLA in healthy donors. Findings of the study overall: According to the study, 180 or so TCR beta chains were cytomegalovirus-associated. Indistinguishable V segments such as TRBV6-2 and TRBV6-3 were excluded.

This receptor was taken from a man aged 25-45 years in good health and CMV-seropositive. Sequencing input: PBMCs. The chain joins TRBV4-3 to TRBJ1-3, with 9 bases that match TRBD1. The CDR3 protein is CASSQATGTGLGNTIYF. Here the CDR3 DNA reads TGCGCCAGCAGCCAGGCAACCGGGACAGGGCTCGGAAACACCATATATTTT.